The rows below give T cell receptor beta chains drawn from one sample of a study of blood T cell repertoires in COVID-19. Assay used: immunoSEQ multiplex PCR; TCRdb lists only in-frame clones, some missing. This table holds some 25,000 clones, almost 95% found once. Sequenced: peripheral blood. Every receptor here comes from a human donor in a cohort sampled during active COVID-19. Each CDR3 is given with its conserved first and last residue.

v_gene	CDR3aa
TRBV30	CAWMTGEASFYTEAFF
TRBV15	CATSRDGQGSDTQYF
TRBV7-9	CASSPGQGGNQPQHF
TRBV5-1	CASSVGQGGNQPQHF
TRBV5-1	CASSPTGEGYGYTF
TRBV6-7	CASSYFPGQQETQYF
TRBV12-3/TRBV12-4	CASRTGSQPQHF
TRBV27	CASSPYVPGQGRPNTGELFF
TRBV4-2	CASSQGKPPGQGARGTEAFF
TRBV28	CASSLFIAPTGGSNQPQHF
TRBV5-1	CASSSRPQDRGGSYGYTF
TRBV4-3	CASSQTMGGHEQYF
TRBV7-2	CASSSDRVSQPQHF
TRBV6-5	CASRPTGEFYGYTF
TRBV5-4	CASSSGLAGIFGEQYF
TRBV11-1	CASSLVGGAPDTQYF
TRBV7-7	CASSLAGVPYNEQFF
TRBV5-1	CASRHRGPSYNEQFF
TRBV5-1	CASSQQGNEKLFF
TRBV2	CASSEGQGTDTQYF
TRBV10-1	CASSDREGWTEAFF
TRBV2	CASSEGADPYF
TRBV19	CASSTGTGERETQYF
TRBV7-2	CASSLDRGGGADTQYF